This T cell receptor beta chain was observed in a study of blood T cell repertoires in COVID-19. Across the study: Collection of acute and convalescent COVID-19 samples took place in the United States, Italy and Spain.

In this sample, this clone turned up a few times. V dropped 0 bases and J dropped 3 bases, with 11 bases sitting between them. Germline V gene lookup returns CDR1 MGHRA and CDR2 YSYEKL. CDR3 length: 15 residues. This table comes from immunoSEQ multiplex PCR, and its TCRdb copy is limited to in-frame clones, with some not included. The data hold some 140,000 clones, with approximately 82% observed a single time. V and J are TRBV4-1 and TRBJ1-2; D is perhaps TRBD1 (6 bases). The clonotype originates from a man in his sixties who had recovered from COVID-19. Material for sequencing was peripheral blood. The CDR3 sequence: CASSQDGRGYYGYTF. Written as DNA, the CDR3 is TGCGCCAGCAGCCAAGATGGCAGGGGCTACTATGGCTACACCTTC.